Presented here are 30 T cell receptor beta chains from one specimen sequenced in a study of blood T cells in healthy people across ages. A second PCR of 7 to 11 cycles used a sample-barcoded 5' primer and a J-beta primer mix. TCRdb independently ran MiXCR on the 5' RACE reads; one entry per CDR3 protein. The table shows 250,000 to 300,000 distinct CDR3 sequences, with roughly 27% occurring only once. The specimen sequenced was blood. The source of these receptors is a woman aged 70-85 years in good health.

This clonotype was counted between two and nine times. The chain uses TRBV28 and TRBJ1-2; no firm D call. V was pared by 3 bases and J by 4 bases, with 6 bases between. From germline, CDR1 is MDHEN and CDR2 SYDVKM. The CDR3 runs to 12 residues. The CDR3 bases are TGTGCCAGCAGTTTCAGATTCTATGGCTACACCTTC. Translated: CASSFRFYGYTF.

This chain links TRBV20-1 with TRBJ2-3, with TRBD2 matching 8 bases. V shed 1 base, J shed 3 bases, and the junction held 3 bases outside the gene matches. CDR1 and CDR2 from the germline V gene are DFQATT and SNEGSKA (reference sequence). CDR3 size: 14 residues. In DNA form, the CDR3 reads TGCAGTGCTAGAGCGGGGGGGAAGACAGATACGCAGTATTTT. Amino acid sequence: CSARAGGKTDTQYF.

This clonotype turned up a few times. The CDR3 sequence is CASSSTIGGNIQYF. DNA of the CDR3: TGTGCCAGCAGTTCCACCATTGGAGGAAACATTCAGTACTTC. The V and J genes are TRBV28 and TRBJ2-4; the D gene is possibly TRBD2 (5 bases). V lost 4 bases, J lost 6 bases, and 13 bases lay in between. The CDR3 spans 14 residues. Per the germline V gene, CDR1 is MDHEN and CDR2 is SYDVKM.

This clonotype was observed a handful of times. This rearrangement joins TRBV7-2 to TRBJ2-1, with TRBD2 matching over 9 bases. From germline, CDR1 is SGHTA and CDR2 FQGNSA. The CDR3 is 16 residues long. After removal of 5 bases from V and 6 bases from J, the junction contained 11 bases not matched to a gene. The CDR3 protein is CASSRPGTSNTNEQFF. The CDR3 bases are TGTGCCAGCAGCCGACCCGGGACTAGCAATACCAATGAGCAGTTCTTC.

The sample holds a few counts of this clonotype. The CDR3 region is CASKGGQSYNEQFF. The CDR3 nucleotides read TGTGCCAGCAAAGGGGGACAGTCCTACAATGAGCAGTTCTTC. This sequence joins TRBV25-1 and TRBJ2-1; 7 nucleotides match TRBD1. This CDR3 spans 14 amino acids. Germline-derived CDR1 and CDR2 are MGHDK and SYGVNS. Trimming cost V 7 bases and J 1 base; bases outside gene matches: 4.

This clonotype showed up just a few times. V usage is TRBV14 and J usage is TRBJ1-2; D gene ambiguous. The CDR3 is 12 amino acids. V was clipped by 0 bases and J by 8 bases, with 7 bases between them. CDR1 is SGHDN and CDR2 is FVKESK in the germline V gene. The CDR3 loop reads CASSQDRRGYTF. The DNA for the CDR3 is TGTGCCAGCAGCCAAGATCGTAGGGGCTACACCTTC.

This clonotype turned up a few times. The V and J genes are TRBV7-2 and TRBJ2-4, with D perhaps matching TRBD2 (6 bases). Germline CDR1 reads SGHTA; CDR2 reads FQGNSA. This CDR3 contains 17 residues. V gave up 1 base and J gave up 6 bases, with 19 bases separating them. The CDR3: CASSLGSGRGYRNIQYF. The DNA of the CDR3 is TGTGCCAGCAGCTTAGGATCTGGGCGGGGATACCGAAACATTCAGTACTTC.

This clonotype was counted at least ten times. The chain carries TRBV7-3 and TRBJ2-1, with D tentatively TRBD1 (5 bases). Trimming cost V 1 base and J 12 bases, with 10 bases left between them. CDR3 length equals 12 residues. Looked up from germline, CDR1 is SGHTA and CDR2 is FQGTGA. CDR3 sequence (DNA): TGTGCCAGCAGCTTAAACAATCAGGGGCAGTTCTTC. The encoded protein is CASSLNNQGQFF.

This clonotype was picked up one time. The junction differs from germline at one of its ends, possibly a read error. The chain combines TRBV7-7 with TRBJ2-1; no definite D call. Germline V gene data show CDR1 as SSHAT and CDR2 as FNYEAQ (reference sequence). The CDR3 has 15 amino acids. Here the CDR3 reads CASSLSQTQYNEQFF. CDR3 DNA sequence: TGTGCTAGCAGCCTTAGTCAGACCCAGTACAATGAGCAGTTCTTC.

This clonotype has more than one count but fewer than ten. The chain combines TRBV28 with TRBJ2-1, with D hard to call. Between the trimmed V and J ends, which lost 5 bases and 6 bases, there was a span of 11 bases. The CDR3 extends over 13 amino acids. Germline CDR1 reads MDHEN; CDR2 reads SYDVKM. The CDR3 nucleotides are TGTGCCAGCAGTCCGCCGCTAGGCAATGAGCAGTTCTTC. Amino acids: CASSPPLGNEQFF.

This chain connects TRBV19 to TRBJ2-3; perhaps TRBD2 as D (6 bases). The length of the CDR3 is 14 residues. V lost 7 bases, J lost 1 base, and 12 bases lay in between. CDR1 and CDR2 from the germline V gene are LNHDA and SQIVND (reference sequence). CDR3 DNA sequence: TGTGCCAGTAAGTCTAGCGACCGCACAGATACGCAGTATTTT. Its protein is CASKSSDRTDTQYF.

The chain links TRBV7-9 to TRBJ2-7; unclear D gene. The CDR3 is 13 amino acids. Germline values: CDR1 SEHNR, CDR2 FQNEAQ (reference sequence). The V gene lost 4 bases and the J gene lost 3 bases, with 10 bases spanning the gap. The CDR3 loop reads CASSSIDGYEQYF. Written as DNA, the CDR3 is TGTGCCAGCAGCTCTATCGACGGCTACGAGCAGTACTTC.

DNA of the CDR3: TGTGCCAGCAGCATGGGCAGGGGTAACACCGGGGAGCTGTTTTTT. Translating gives CASSMGRGNTGELFF. This chain connects TRBV7-3 to TRBJ2-2; D is possibly TRBD1 (6 bases). V lost 5 bases and J lost 2, with 12 bases in between. Germline V lookup: CDR1 SGHTA, CDR2 FQGTGA. The CDR3 extends over 15 amino acids.

The chain employs TRBV6-2 or TRBV6-3 and TRBJ2-5, with D possibly matching TRBD2 (6 bases). The DNA end is more similar to TRBJ2-7, so the J call may be wrong. Looked up from germline, CDR1 is MNHEY and CDR2 is SVGEGT. The CDR3 extends over 15 amino acids. DNA for the CDR3: TGTGCCAGCAGTTACTCGGAGGGAAACTACTACGAGCAGTACTTC. As protein: CASSYSEGNYYEQYF.

V gene TRBV27 combines with J gene TRBJ2-7; D may be TRBD1 (5 bases). The CDR3 has 14 residues. The V gene's germline CDR1 is MNHEY and CDR2 SMNVEV (reference sequence). Trimming removed 3 bases at V and 0 bases at J, with 9 bases between. DNA for the CDR3: TGTGCCAGCAGTTTGGGGCAGCTCTCCTACGAGCAGTACTTC. It encodes CASSLGQLSYEQYF.

This clonotype has more than one count but fewer than ten. The chain couples TRBV20-1 to TRBJ1-6; maybe TRBD1 (6 bases). From germline, CDR1 is DFQATT and CDR2 SNEGSKA (reference sequence). The CDR3 has 12 residues. Deletions cut 6 bases from V and 8 bases from J, with 11 bases between. CDR3 protein: CSAEDRYSPLHF. The CDR3 coding sequence is TGCAGTGCGGAGGACAGATATTCACCCCTCCACTTT.

This clonotype was counted a few times. The chain recombines TRBV20-1 with TRBJ1-2, with 11 positions matching TRBD1. V was clipped by 3 bases and J by 5 bases; unmatched bases: 8. Per germline, CDR1 DFQATT and CDR2 SNEGSKA (reference sequence). The CDR3 consists of 15 residues. The DNA of the CDR3 is TGCAGTGCTAGGGTCCGGGGACAGGGGGTGTATGGCTACACCTTC. Encoded protein: CSARVRGQGVYGYTF.

This clonotype was seen only a few times. This chain connects TRBV18 to TRBJ2-2; D gene ambiguous. This CDR3 is 14 amino acids long. Looked up from germline, CDR1 is KGHSH and CDR2 is LQKENI. V was clipped by 1 base and J by 3 bases, with 6 bases between them. The CDR3 loop reads CASSPLLDTGELFF. CDR3 nucleotides: TGTGCCAGCTCACCACTCCTAGACACCGGGGAGCTGTTTTTT. The entire variable domain, with the rest obtained from reference TRBV18 and TRBJ2-2, is as follows: NAGVMQNPRHLVRRRGQEARLRCSPMKGHSHVYWYRQLPEEGLKFMVYLQKENIIDESGMPKERFSAEFPKEGPSILRIQQVVRGDSAAYFCASSPLLDTGELFFGEGSRLTVL.

The V gene is TRBV18, the J gene TRBJ1-5; TRBD1 matches 9 bases. Trimming removed 2 bases from V and 6 bases from J; junction bases left unmatched: 2. This CDR3 comprises 14 residues. Germline V lookup: CDR1 KGHSH, CDR2 LQKENI. The DNA of the CDR3 is TGTGCCAGCTCACCAGGGGACAGGGTTCAGCCCCAGCATTTT. Its translation: CASSPGDRVQPQHF.

The CDR3 DNA sequence: TGTGCCAGCAGTTACGGGGCGGTCCCGGAAGACAAAAACATTCAGTACTTC. This translates into CASSYGAVPEDKNIQYF. V usage is TRBV6-6 and J usage is TRBJ2-4; D might be TRBD1 (5 bases). The V and J ends lost 2 bases and 3 bases respectively, with 17 bases between them. The CDR3 consists of 17 residues. From germline, CDR1 is MNHNY and CDR2 SVGAGI (reference sequence).

This chain joins TRBV20-1 and TRBJ2-5; D is ambiguous. The germline CDR1 and CDR2 sequences are DFQATT and SNEGSKA (reference sequence). The CDR3 runs to 13 residues. The V end was cut by 3 bases, the J end by 4 bases, with 12 bases between. The CDR3 spells CSASPTARETQYF. The CDR3 bases are TGCAGTGCTAGCCCGACGGCGAGAGAGACCCAGTACTTC.

This clonotype showed up just a few times. The chain carries TRBV3-1 and TRBJ2-5; D is ambiguous. CDR3 length: 15 amino acids. CDR1 and CDR2 from the germline V gene are LGHDT and YNNKEL (reference sequence). Trimming pared 5 bases from V and 4 bases from J, leaving 17 bases between. CDR3 sequence: CASSSHRIQGETQYF. The CDR3 DNA reads as TGTGCCAGCAGCTCCCACAGAATTCAAGGAGAGACCCAGTACTTC.

This clonotype has just a few counts. As DNA, the CDR3 is TGTGCCAGCGACCTAGCGGGGACCGGGGAGCTGTTTTTT. Protein product: CASDLAGTGELFF. This chain links TRBV6-1 with TRBJ2-2; 9 bases fit TRBD2. CDR1 and CDR2 from the germline V gene are MNHNS and SASEGT. Trimming removed 8 bases from V and 5 bases from J; junction bases left unmatched: 3. The CDR3 consists of 13 residues.

The sample holds many counts of this clonotype. The chain joins TRBV20-1 to TRBJ2-5; no clear D gene. Germline CDR1 DFQATT, CDR2 SNEGSKA (reference sequence). The CDR3 has 13 amino acids. Deletions cut 1 base from V and 4 bases from J, with 10 bases between. CDR3 amino acids: CSARVIGVETQYF. The CDR3 DNA is TGCAGTGCTAGAGTTATAGGAGTAGAGACCCAGTACTTC.

The chain uses TRBV28 and TRBJ1-2; 7 bases agree with TRBD1. The V gene end was trimmed by 7 bases and the J gene end by 3 bases; junction bases not matched to a gene: 14. Germline V gene data show CDR1 as MDHEN and CDR2 as SYDVKM. The CDR3 contains 16 residues. Here the CDR3 reads CASKVGGGQPYYGYTF. The CDR3, as DNA: TGTGCCAGCAAGGTCGGCGGGGGACAGCCCTACTATGGCTACACCTTC.

This clonotype appeared a few times. The genes are TRBV25-1 and TRBJ2-5, with TRBD1 matching over 8 bases. This CDR3 has 14 residues. V shed 5 bases and J 4 bases; nucleotides not matched to a gene: 6. Germline CDR1 reads MGHDK; CDR2 reads SYGVNS. The CDR3 is CASSPRDRPETQYF. Written as DNA, the CDR3 is TGTGCCAGCAGTCCTCGGGACAGGCCAGAGACCCAGTACTTC. Full variable domain (outside the CDR3, taken from reference TRBV25-1 and TRBJ2-5): EADIYQTPRYLVIGTGKKITLECSQTMGHDKMYWYQQDPGMELHLIHYSYGVNSTEKGDLSSESTVSRIRTEHFPLTLESARPSHTSQYLCASSPRDRPETQYFGPGTRLLVL.

The gene calls are TRBV4-2 and TRBJ2-5, with 8 bases lining up with TRBD2. Unmatched junction bases numbered 12, after V lost 4 bases and J lost 2 bases. The germline gives CDR1 LGHNA, CDR2 YNFKEQ. The CDR3 runs 17 residues. The CDR3 loop reads CASSRQRETSAQETQYF. The DNA of the CDR3 is TGTGCCAGCAGCCGACAAAGGGAGACTAGCGCTCAAGAGACCCAGTACTTC.

This sequence joins TRBV20-1 and TRBJ2-3; D is possibly TRBD2 (6 bases). In germline, CDR1 is DFQATT, CDR2 SNEGSKA (reference sequence). The V and J ends lost 3 bases and 4 bases respectively, with 17 bases between them. This CDR3 contains 15 residues. The CDR3 region is CSARAPASVPDTQYF. DNA for the CDR3: TGCAGTGCTAGGGCCCCGGCTAGCGTCCCAGATACGCAGTATTTT.

This clonotype turned up a few times. The CDR3 loop is CASSLVLNEQFF. CDR3 DNA: TGTGCCAGCAGCTTAGTCTTGAATGAGCAGTTCTTC. The chain carries TRBV7-9 and TRBJ2-1; D gene ambiguous. Germline loops: CDR1 SEHNR, CDR2 FQNEAQ (reference sequence). V was trimmed by 1 base and J by 7 bases, leaving 5 bases between them. This CDR3 spans 12 amino acids.

This clonotype has a handful of counts. The V and J genes are TRBV29-1 and TRBJ2-1; a weak D match, TRBD2 (6 bases). The germline V gene encodes CDR1 SQVTM and CDR2 ANQGSEA. Trimming cost V 4 bases and J 4 bases, with 20 bases left between them. The CDR3 is 16 residues long. The CDR3 protein is CSVVGGTPSRYNEQFF. In nucleotides, the CDR3 is TGCAGCGTTGTTGGCGGGACGCCCTCGAGGTACAATGAGCAGTTCTTC.